This TCR beta chain was sequenced for a study of blood T cell repertoires in COVID-19. Study context: COVID-19 samples from acute and convalescent phases originated in the United States, Italy and Spain.

Per the original methods: Amplification of reference gene primers provided the estimated nucleated cell counts. Sequencing used immunoSEQ multiplex PCR; TCRdb keeps in-frame clones, though not all of them. V and J calls and clone size follow that table, whereas D and trimming were derived from the DNA. The sample carries around 130,000 clones, roughly 90% recorded once. This CDR3 region has 13 residues. Germline V gene sequence: CDR1 MNHEY, CDR2 SMNVEV (reference sequence). V was trimmed by 4 bases and J by 7 bases, leaving 14 bases between them. Participants' own reports of clinical history determined their cohort assignment. Among Cohort 3 donors, those recovered had two negative PCRs, clearance, or symptom resolution.

The chain has TRBV27 and TRBJ2-7, with D possibly matching TRBD2 (6 bases). This receptor was taken from a woman aged 50 to 65 who had recovered from COVID-19. The sequencing sample was made of PBMCs or T cells enriched from blood (not recorded which). This chain's CDR3 is CASSYPRLGEQYF. CDR3 sequence (DNA): TGTGCCAGCAGTTACCCCCGACTAGGGGAGCAGTACTTC.